Listed below are T cell receptor beta chains from one sample, sequenced in a study of blood T cell repertoires in COVID-19. Sequenced by immunoSEQ multiplex PCR; TCRdb stores in-frame clones only, minus some. The sample lists around 290,000 clones, more than 85% occurring once. Specimen: peripheral blood. All receptors come from a man in his forties or fifties with acute or convalescent COVID-19. CDR3s include the opening cysteine and the closing phenylalanine or tryptophan. The D gene is left open where the match is weak. Expanded clones get a size class; other rows say once, few or many, or leave the size out.

d_call,cdr3_length,clone_size,v_call,j_call,cdr3_aa,cdr3_nt
TRBD1,14,NA,TRBV5-1,TRBJ2-1,CASSLGTGGNEQFF,TGCGCCAGCAGCCTCGGGACAGGTGGGAATGAGCAGTTCTTC
NA,17,NA,TRBV28,TRBJ1-3,CASTSAGTVLSGNTIYF,TGTGCCAGCACCTCTGCCGGGACTGTCCTCTCTGGAAACACCATATATTTT
TRBD2,17,NA,TRBV24-1,TRBJ2-3,CATSDIGTSGETDTQYF,TGTGCCACCAGTGATATAGGGACTAGCGGGGAGACAGATACGCAGTATTTT
NA,15,NA,TRBV19,TRBJ1-2,CASSTRQLANYGYTF,TGTGCCAGTAGTACAAGACAGTTAGCTAACTATGGCTACACCTTC
NA,16,NA,TRBV11-2,TRBJ2-3,CASSLVGGYGTDTQYF,TGTGCCAGCAGCTTAGTAGGAGGGTATGGCACAGATACGCAGTATTTT
NA,13,NA,TRBV3-1/TRBV3-2,TRBJ1-5,CASSQDREQPQHF,TGTGCCAGCAGCCAAGACAGGGAACAGCCCCAGCATTTT
TRBD1,13,NA,TRBV5-6,TRBJ1-1,CASSLGQGSEAFF,TGTGCCAGCAGCTTGGGACAGGGGTCTGAAGCTTTCTTT
TRBD1,19,NA,TRBV4-1,TRBJ1-2,CASSSHILGRQGVFYGYTF,TGCGCCAGCAGCTCCCACATACTGGGGCGGCAGGGGGTGTTCTATGGCTACACCTTC
TRBD2,16,NA,TRBV11-1,TRBJ2-2,CASSSATGGHTGELFF,TGTGCCAGCAGCTCCGCAACGGGGGGGCACACCGGGGAGCTGTTTTTT
NA,15,NA,TRBV5-5,TRBJ1-2,CASSLTSSGGGGYTF,TGTGCCAGCAGCTTGACCTCCAGTGGCGGGGGCGGCTACACCTTC
TRBD1,17,once,TRBV5-1,TRBJ1-6,CASSLTAGGEGNSPLHF,TGCGCCAGCAGCTTAACCGCAGGGGGCGAGGGTAATTCACCCCTCCACTTT
TRBD1,14,NA,TRBV4-1,TRBJ2-5,CASSQGTGKETQYF,TGCGCCAGCAGCCAAGGGACAGGGAAGGAGACCCAGTACTTC
TRBD1,15,once,TRBV19,TRBJ1-5,CASSGTGMFKQPQHF,TGTGCCAGTAGTGGGACAGGGATGTTTAAACAGCCCCAGCATTTT
TRBD1,15,once,TRBV19,TRBJ2-1,CASSMLGQGRDEQFF,TGTGCCAGTAGTATGCTGGGACAGGGGAGGGATGAGCAGTTCTTC
NA,16,NA,TRBV5-1,TRBJ1-1,CASSAAGLTLNTEAFF,TGCGCCAGCAGTGCCGCGGGACTCACCCTAAACACTGAAGCTTTCTTT
NA,12,NA,TRBV3-1/TRBV3-2,TRBJ1-1,CASSHSGTEAFF,TGTGCCAGCAGCCACTCCGGGACTGAAGCTTTCTTT
TRBD1,15,NA,TRBV28,TRBJ1-5,CASTKGTGWNQPQHF,TGTGCCAGCACCAAAGGGACAGGGTGGAATCAGCCCCAGCATTTT
NA,16,NA,TRBV19,TRBJ1-3,CASSMTRRSSGNTIYF,TGTGCCAGTAGTATGACGAGACGGAGCTCTGGAAACACCATATATTTT
NA,12,once,TRBV11-2,TRBJ1-1,CASSSGWTEAFF,TGTGCCAGCAGCTCAGGGTGGACTGAAGCTTTCTTT
TRBD2,15,NA,TRBV7-6,TRBJ2-1,CASSAGTSGGNEQFF,TGTGCCAGCAGTGCCGGGACTAGCGGGGGTAATGAGCAGTTCTTC
TRBD2,18,few,TRBV19,TRBJ2-7,CASTPEGVAGENSYEQYF,TGTGCCAGTACCCCGGAGGGCGTAGCGGGGGAAAACTCCTACGAGCAGTACTTC
NA,14,NA,TRBV5-1,TRBJ1-6,CASSLDGSEATLHF,TGCGCCAGCAGCTTGGATGGGTCCGAAGCGACCCTCCACTTT
NA,15,few,TRBV6-5,TRBJ1-1,CASSARGGERAEAFF,TGTGCCAGCAGCGCCCGGGGGGGGGAGAGGGCTGAAGCTTTCTTT
TRBD1,14,NA,TRBV3-1/TRBV3-2,TRBJ2-5,CASSRQGYQETQYF,TGTGCCAGCAGCCGACAGGGGTACCAAGAGACCCAGTACTTC
NA,13,NA,TRBV20-1,TRBJ1-1,CSASQGENTEAFF,TGCAGTGCTAGTCAGGGCGAGAACACTGAAGCTTTCTTT
TRBD1,16,NA,TRBV6-6,TRBJ1-1,CASSYQPTGRNTEAFF,TGTGCCAGCAGTTACCAACCGACAGGGAGGAACACTGAAGCTTTCTTT
TRBD1,15,NA,TRBV9,TRBJ1-2,CASSIMDRGGKGYTF,TGTGCCAGCAGCATCATGGACAGGGGAGGCAAGGGCTACACCTTC
TRBD2,16,NA,TRBV24-1,TRBJ2-3,CATSDWTSGGTDTQYF,TGTGCCACCAGTGACTGGACTAGCGGGGGCACAGATACGCAGTATTTT
NA,15,NA,TRBV18,TRBJ2-7,CASSPILTGFYEQYF,TGTGCCAGCTCACCTATCCTGACAGGCTTCTACGAGCAGTACTTC
TRBD1,20,NA,TRBV7-6,TRBJ2-6,CASSNSPRTGTLSGANVLTF,TGTGCCAGCAGCAATAGTCCTCGGACAGGGACCCTTTCTGGGGCCAACGTCCTGACTTTC
TRBD2,16,NA,TRBV18,TRBJ2-1,CASSPPLGLASDEQFF,TGTGCCAGCTCACCACCGCTGGGACTAGCGAGCGATGAGCAGTTCTTC
NA,14,NA,TRBV9,TRBJ2-6,CASSVAGMANVLTF,TGTGCCAGCAGCGTAGCAGGGATGGCCAACGTCCTGACTTTC
NA,13,NA,TRBV6-5,TRBJ2-3,CASSYSRGDTQYF,TGTGCCAGCAGTTACTCTCGGGGAGATACGCAGTATTTT
NA,15,once,TRBV9,TRBJ2-7,CASSVGAGGPYEQYF,TGTGCCAGCAGCGTAGGAGCCGGGGGGCCCTACGAGCAGTACTTC
NA,12,NA,TRBV14,TRBJ2-1,CASSQHGNEQFF,TGTGCCAGCAGCCAGCACGGCAATGAGCAGTTCTTC
NA,12,NA,TRBV24-1,TRBJ2-2,CATSLNTGELFF,TGTGCCACCAGTCTCAACACCGGGGAGCTGTTTTTT
TRBD2,18,NA,TRBV5-6,TRBJ2-6,CASSLLGLAGSGANVLTF,TGTGCCAGCAGCTTATTGGGACTAGCGGGGTCTGGGGCCAACGTCCTGACTTTC
TRBD1,15,once,TRBV4-2,TRBJ1-4,CASSQEDRGDEKLFF,TGTGCCAGCAGCCAAGAAGACAGGGGAGATGAAAAACTGTTTTTT
TRBD2,14,once,TRBV6-5,TRBJ2-3,CASGTSGGGDTQYF,TGTGCCAGCGGGACTAGCGGGGGGGGAGATACGCAGTATTTT
TRBD2,16,NA,TRBV7-3,TRBJ2-1,CASSLLGGSSYNEQFF,TGTGCCAGCAGCTTACTGGGGGGGAGCTCCTACAATGAGCAGTTCTTC
TRBD1,18,NA,TRBV4-1,TRBJ1-1,CASSQADLFGQVNTEAFF,TGCGCCAGCAGCCAAGCGGACTTATTTGGACAGGTGAACACTGAAGCTTTCTTT
TRBD1,17,NA,TRBV5-4,TRBJ1-1,CASIRDRGLFGNTEAFF,TGTGCCAGCATCCGGGACAGGGGATTGTTTGGGAACACTGAAGCTTTCTTT
NA,13,once,TRBV11-3,TRBJ1-1,CASSLGVNTEAFF,TGTGCCAGCAGCTTAGGAGTGAACACTGAAGCTTTCTTT
NA,12,NA,TRBV12-3/TRBV12-4,TRBJ1-2,CASSSRVLGYTF,TGTGCCAGCAGTTCCAGGGTCCTTGGCTACACCTTC